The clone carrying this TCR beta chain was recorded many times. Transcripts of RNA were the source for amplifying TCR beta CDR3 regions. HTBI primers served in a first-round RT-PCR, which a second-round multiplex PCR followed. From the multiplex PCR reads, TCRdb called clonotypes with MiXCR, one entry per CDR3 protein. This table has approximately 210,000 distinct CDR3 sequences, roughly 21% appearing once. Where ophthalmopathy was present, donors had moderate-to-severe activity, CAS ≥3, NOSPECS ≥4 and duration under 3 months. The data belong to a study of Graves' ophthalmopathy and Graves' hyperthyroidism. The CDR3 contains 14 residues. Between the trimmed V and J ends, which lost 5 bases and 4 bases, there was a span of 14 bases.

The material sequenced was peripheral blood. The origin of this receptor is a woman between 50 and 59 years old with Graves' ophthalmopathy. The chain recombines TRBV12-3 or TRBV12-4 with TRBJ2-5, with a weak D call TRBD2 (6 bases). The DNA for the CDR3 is TGTGCCAGCAGTCTAACGGAGGGCCGAGAGACCCAGTACTTC. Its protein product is CASSLTEGRETQYF.